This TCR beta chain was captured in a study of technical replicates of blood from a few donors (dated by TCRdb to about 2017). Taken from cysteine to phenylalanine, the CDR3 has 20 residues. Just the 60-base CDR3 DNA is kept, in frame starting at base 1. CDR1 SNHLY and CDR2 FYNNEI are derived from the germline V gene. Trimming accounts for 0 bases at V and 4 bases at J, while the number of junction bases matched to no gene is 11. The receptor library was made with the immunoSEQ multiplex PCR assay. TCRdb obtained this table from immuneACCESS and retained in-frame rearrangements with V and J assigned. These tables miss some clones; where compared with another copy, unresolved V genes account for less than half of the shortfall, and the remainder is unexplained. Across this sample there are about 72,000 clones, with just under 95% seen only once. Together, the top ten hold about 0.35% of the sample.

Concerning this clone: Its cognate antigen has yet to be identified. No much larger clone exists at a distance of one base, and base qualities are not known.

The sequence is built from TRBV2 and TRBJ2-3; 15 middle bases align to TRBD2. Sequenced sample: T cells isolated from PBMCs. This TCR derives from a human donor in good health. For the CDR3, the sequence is CASSEAGLAGGLRRADTQYF. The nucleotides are TGTGCCAGCAGTGAAGCCGGACTAGCGGGAGGGCTGAGGCGGGCAGATACGCAGTATTTT. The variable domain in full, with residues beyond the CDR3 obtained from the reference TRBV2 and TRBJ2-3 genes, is EPEVTQTPSHQVTQMGQEVILRCVPISNHLYFYWYRQILGQKVEFLVSFYNNEISEKSEIFDDQFSVERPDGSNFTLKIRSTKLEDSAMYFCASSEAGLAGGLRRADTQYFGPGTRLTVL.